The clone carrying this TCR beta chain was observed a few times. With a J-beta primer mix and a sample-barcoded 5' primer, a second PCR ran roughly 7 to 11 cycles. Every cDNA molecule carried a tag from a template-switch adaptor bearing 12 random nucleotides. MiXCR, run by TCRdb on the 5' RACE reads, gives a single entry per CDR3 protein. The repertoire holds about 690,000 distinct CDR3 sequences, with less than 45% as singletons. This specimen comes from a study of blood T cells in healthy people across ages. Looked up from germline, CDR1 is MDHEN and CDR2 is SYDVKM. The V gene lost 5 bases and the J gene lost 8 bases, with 10 bases spanning the gap. The CDR3 runs to 12 residues.

The specimen was blood. This clonotype originated in a man older than 75 in good health. This chain joins TRBV28 and TRBJ2-1, with TRBD2 as a possible D gene (5 bases). In nucleotides, the CDR3 is TGTGCCAGCAGTCAACTAGTTCATGAGCAGTTCTTC. Its translation: CASSQLVHEQFF.